The 15 T cell receptor beta chains reported below all come from one sample, sequenced in a study of brain T cells in children with intractable seizures (dated by TCRdb to the early 2020s). The sample's time point label, decoded: blood from clinic visit 5 months post-surgery; TSC patient then seizure free. Receptors were amplified or captured by the immunoSEQ multiplex PCR assay. The table comes from immuneACCESS by way of TCRdb, which keeps in-frame sequences with V and J called. Part of the clones is missing from these tables; in studies checked, under half for an unresolved V gene and the rest for unknown reasons. Recorded for this sample are hundreds of thousands of clones; about 93% of them occurred a single time. The ten largest make up about 5.8% of the sample. The sample consisted of peripheral blood, taken approximately 5 months after surgery. These receptors originate from a boy in the first two years of life with tuberous sclerosis and intractable seizures.

The chain has TRBV28 and TRBJ2-1, with 8 bases matching TRBD2. With V trimmed by 8 bases and J by 3 bases, 12 bases remained unmatched. This CDR3 has 16 amino acids. The germline V gene encodes CDR1 MDHEN and CDR2 SYDVKM. DNA of the CDR3: TGTGCCAGCCTATCCGATAGCGGGACAATCTACAATGAGCAGTTCTTC. Residues: CASLSDSGTIYNEQFF.

The chain joins TRBV28 to TRBJ1-3, with D perhaps TRBD1 (5 bases). V lost 2 bases, J lost 1 base, and 6 bases lay in between. Germline CDR1 reads MDHEN; CDR2 reads SYDVKM. The CDR3 totals 14 residues. CDR3 DNA sequence: TGTGCCAGCAGTTTACAGGGATCTGGAAACACCATATATTTT. This gives the protein CASSLQGSGNTIYF. Variable domain in full (rest from reference TRBV28 and TRBJ1-3): DVKVTQSSRYLVKRTGEKVFLECVQDMDHENMFWYRQDPGLGLRLIYFSYDVKMKEKGDIPEGYSVSREKKERFSLILESASTNQTSMYLCASSLQGSGNTIYFGEGSWLTVV.

This rearrangement joins TRBV7-2 to TRBJ2-3; either TRBD1 or TRBD2 may supply D (5 bases each). CDR1 is SGHTA and CDR2 is FQGNSA in the germline V gene. Trimming left V 0 bases short and J 4 bases short, with 11 bases between. CDR3 length equals 15 residues. The CDR3 DNA sequence: TGTGCCAGCAGCTTAGCGCCAAGAGGGGCAGATACGCAGTATTTT. It is translated as CASSLAPRGADTQYF.

V gene TRBV15 combines with J gene TRBJ1-1; 8 positions agree with TRBD1. CDR1 and CDR2 from the germline V gene are LNHNV and YYDKDF (reference sequence). The CDR3 has 12 residues. The junction had 2 bases not matched to a gene; V was cut back by 0 bases and J by 11 bases. CDR3 sequence: CATSREDREAFF. Here the CDR3 DNA reads TGTGCCACCAGCAGAGAGGACAGGGAGGCTTTCTTT. Filled out from reference TRBV15 and TRBJ1-1, the complete variable domain reads DAMVIQNPRYQVTQFGKPVTLSCSQTLNHNVMYWYQQKSSQAPKLLFHYYDKDFNNEADTPDNFQSRRPNTSFCFLDIRSPGLGDTAMYLCATSREDREAFFGQGTRLTVV.

The chain joins TRBV20-1 to TRBJ1-3; a possible D gene is TRBD1 (6 bases). The CDR3 runs 14 residues. The germline V and J ends were trimmed by 3 bases and 0 bases, with 9 bases remaining between them. CDR1 is DFQATT and CDR2 is SNEGSKA in the germline V gene (reference sequence). The CDR3 protein is CSASLGGSGNTIYF. The CDR3 DNA is TGCAGTGCTAGTCTAGGGGGCTCTGGAAACACCATATATTTT.

This chain joins TRBV12-5 and TRBJ1-1; TRBD1 matches at 7 bases. Germline-derived CDR1 and CDR2 are LGHNT and FRNRAP. V lost 6 bases, J lost 11 bases, and 12 bases stayed unmatched. There are 13 residues in the CDR3. The CDR3 DNA follows: TGTGCTAGTGGGGCGGGACAGCCTTCCGCCGCTTTCTTT. This translates into CASGAGQPSAAFF.

The CDR3 nucleotides are TGTGCCAGCAGAATAGGAGGGGAGCAGTTCTTC. Its translation is CASRIGGEQFF. The genes are TRBV12-3 or TRBV12-4 and TRBJ2-1; a weak D match, TRBD2 (6 bases). The CDR3 covers 11 residues. V lost 6 bases to trimming and J lost 10 bases, with 10 bases between them.

The chain links TRBV5-1 to TRBJ1-3, with D possibly matching TRBD1 (5 bases). This CDR3 has 14 amino acids. Germline V gene sequence: CDR1 SGHRS, CDR2 YFSETQ. V lost 4 bases, J lost 4 bases, and 12 bases lay in between. CDR3 bases: TGCGCCAGCAGCCCCGGGACGCTCGGAAACACCATATATTTT. It specifies CASSPGTLGNTIYF.

The genes are TRBV7-9 and TRBJ2-1; possible D gene TRBD2, 6 bases. Deletions cut 5 bases from V and 8 bases from J, with 16 bases between. This CDR3 spans 14 amino acids. Germline V gene sequence: CDR1 SEHNR, CDR2 FQNEAQ (reference sequence). For the CDR3, the DNA is TGTGCCAGCAGCATGGGACTTGTCCGCCATGAGCAGTTCTTC. Translating it yields CASSMGLVRHEQFF.

The CDR3 region is CAISDPGTGAYEQFF. CDR3 sequence (DNA): TGTGCCATCAGTGACCCCGGGACAGGGGCATATGAGCAGTTCTTC. The gene calls are TRBV10-3 and TRBJ2-1; TRBD1 matches at 10 bases. Germline V CDR1 and CDR2: ENHRY, SYGVKD. The J segment lost 8 bases and the V segment lost 3 bases, leaving 7 bases of the junction unmatched. The CDR3 has 15 residues.

The chain employs TRBV15 and TRBJ1-2; 8 bases map to TRBD1. The CDR3 contains 13 residues. In germline, CDR1 is LNHNV, CDR2 YYDKDF (reference sequence). With V trimmed by 3 bases and J by 8 bases, 5 bases remained unmatched. The CDR3 loop reads CATSSGTGNGYTF. The CDR3 nucleotides read TGTGCCACCAGCAGCGGGACAGGAAACGGCTACACCTTC.

This clone was recorded only once. This CDR3 reads CASSTGQGPYEQYF. CDR3 coding DNA: TGTGCCAGCAGCACGGGACAGGGTCCCTACGAGCAGTACTTC. The V gene is TRBV3-1 (or the pseudogene TRBV3-2), the J gene TRBJ2-7; TRBD1 matches 9 bases. Germline V gene lookup returns CDR1 LGHDT and CDR2 YNNKEL (reference sequence). After removal of 5 bases from V and 2 bases from J, the junction contained 4 bases not matched to a gene. This CDR3 contains 14 residues.

The genes are TRBV15 and TRBJ1-1; D is possibly TRBD1 (5 bases). V lost 4 bases to trimming and J lost 1 base, with 25 bases between them. This CDR3 spans 19 amino acids. Per the germline V gene, CDR1 is LNHNV and CDR2 is YYDKDF (reference sequence). The CDR3 nucleotides are TGTGCCACCAGCACTGTCCGGGACGTGGGACTGAGGCAGAACACTGAAGCTTTCTTT. This encodes CATSTVRDVGLRQNTEAFF.

The CDR3 reads CASSATGPLTNTEAFF. For the CDR3, the DNA is TGTGCCAGTAGTGCAACTGGGCCGTTGACGAACACTGAAGCTTTCTTT. This chain uses TRBV19 with TRBJ1-1; no definite D call. Per the germline V gene, CDR1 is LNHDA and CDR2 is SQIVND (reference sequence). The CDR3 loop spans 16 amino acids. The germline V and J ends were trimmed by 5 bases and 1 base, with 17 bases remaining between them. The full variable domain, its missing parts supplied by reference TRBV19 and TRBJ1-1, is DGGITQSPKYLFRKEGQNVTLSCEQNLNHDAMYWYRQDPGQGLRLIYYSQIVNDFQKGDIAEGYSVSREKKESFPLTVTSAQKNPTAFYLCASSATGPLTNTEAFFGQGTRLTVV.

The chain joins TRBV15 to TRBJ1-3; 9 nucleotides match TRBD1. The CDR3 runs to 18 residues. The germline CDR1 and CDR2 sequences are LNHNV and YYDKDF (reference sequence). Trimming at V came to 0 bases and at J to 2 bases, leaving 8 bases not matched to a gene. This CDR3 reads CATSRDRDRVGTGNTIYF. The CDR3 region has the DNA TGTGCCACCAGCAGAGACCGGGACAGGGTAGGAACTGGAAACACCATATATTTT. Looking up the rest from reference TRBV15 and TRBJ1-3 gives the full variable domain: DAMVIQNPRYQVTQFGKPVTLSCSQTLNHNVMYWYQQKSSQAPKLLFHYYDKDFNNEADTPDNFQSRRPNTSFCFLDIRSPGLGDTAMYLCATSRDRDRVGTGNTIYFGEGSWLTVV.